A single sample gave rise to the 7 T cell receptor beta chains below, sequenced in a study of post-analysis software for immune sequencing data. Unique molecular identifiers were present in the TCR beta cDNA libraries. TCRdb redid the calling of the PCR reads with MiXCR, one entry per CDR3 protein. Of a few hundred thousand distinct CDR3 sequences listed, less than 40% are singletons. Whole-study results and caveats: Four or five TRBV segments occurring more often in patients than controls included TRBV5-6, TRBV5-1 and TRBV20-1.

No antigens are known for them. The specimen was blood. The receptors come from a girl under 18 with multiple sclerosis.

This clonotype was detected a few times. The V and J genes are TRBV6-5 and TRBJ2-2; 11 bases align to TRBD2. J was trimmed by 0 bases and V by 6 bases; bases with no gene match: 3. The CDR3 length is 16 residues. Germline loops: CDR1 MNHEY, CDR2 SVGAGI. The CDR3 reads CASRSLAGANTGELFF. The CDR3 DNA is TGTGCCAGCAGATCACTAGCGGGGGCGAACACCGGGGAGCTGTTTTTT.

The chain recombines TRBV13 with TRBJ1-2, with TRBD1 matching 8 bases. V trimming: 4 bases; J trimming: 8 bases; junction bases outside the gene matches: 15. The CDR3 totals 16 residues. Germline values: CDR1 PRHDT, CDR2 FYEKMQ (reference sequence). The CDR3 reads CASSSGTGYPEGGYTF. CDR3 DNA: TGTGCCAGCAGCTCCGGGACAGGTTACCCCGAGGGAGGCTACACCTTC. Looking up the rest from reference TRBV13 and TRBJ1-2 gives the full variable domain: AAGVIQSPRHLIKEKRETATLKCYPIPRHDTVYWYQQGPGQDPQFLISFYEKMQSDKGSIPDRFSAQQFSDYHSELNMSSLELGDSALYFCASSSGTGYPEGGYTFGSGTRLTVV.

This clonotype was seen a few times. The rearrangement uses TRBV29-1 and TRBJ2-7; no firm D call. CDR1 is SQVTM, CDR2 ANQGSEA, per germline. The CDR3 runs 13 residues. Trimming took off 3 bases at V and 6 bases at J, with 15 bases between the two ends. CDR3: CSVDNGDMGEQYF. The CDR3 bases are TGCAGCGTTGATAACGGCGACATGGGCGAGCAGTACTTC.

The V call is TRBV3-1, the J call TRBJ2-5, with 8 nucleotides matching TRBD2. The junction had 8 bases not matched to a gene; V was cut back by 0 bases and J by 5 bases. The CDR3 is 16 residues long. Looked up from germline, CDR1 is LGHDT and CDR2 is YNNKEL (reference sequence). CDR3 coding DNA: TGTGCCAGCAGCCAAGATCGCCGGGGACTAGGGGAGACCCAGTACTTC. Its protein is CASSQDRRGLGETQYF.

The table lists this clonotype with a few counts. V usage is TRBV7-9 and J usage is TRBJ2-7; 10 bases agree with TRBD1. The V and J ends lost 5 bases and 2 bases, in that order; junction bases with no gene match: 6. Germline CDR1 SEHNR, CDR2 FQNEAQ (reference sequence). The CDR3 is 15 residues long. In DNA form, the CDR3 reads TGTGCCAGCAGCGAGACAGGGGGCAAGACCTACGAGCAGTACTTC. Translation gives CASSETGGKTYEQYF.

In this sample, this clonotype turned up many times. The V and J genes are TRBV4-3 and TRBJ2-7, with 12 bases matching TRBD2. V trimming: 0 bases; J trimming: 3 bases; junction bases outside the gene matches: 6. CDR1 and CDR2 from the germline V gene are LGHNA and YSLEER. The CDR3 consists of 17 residues. The CDR3 spells CASSQERLAGGNYEQYF. CDR3 nucleotides: TGCGCCAGCAGCCAAGAACGGCTAGCGGGGGGGAACTACGAGCAGTACTTC.

The chain recombines TRBV2 with TRBJ2-5; TRBD1 or TRBD2 may be the D gene (5 bases each). Trimming pared 6 bases from V and 5 bases from J, leaving 16 bases between. The CDR3 extends over 14 amino acids. CDR1 and CDR2 (germline): SNHLY, FYNNEI. In nucleotides, the CDR3 is TGTGCCAGCAGAGAGGGGCTAGCACAGGAGACCCAGTACTTC. It translates to CASREGLAQETQYF. The full variable domain, with the rest looked up from reference TRBV2 and TRBJ2-5, is EPEVTQTPSHQVTQMGQEVILRCVPISNHLYFYWYRQILGQKVEFLVSFYNNEISEKSEIFDDQFSVERPDGSNFTLKIRSTKLEDSAMYFCASREGLAQETQYFGPGTRLLVL.